One sample yielded the 21 T cell receptor beta chains listed below, sequenced in a study of cytomegalovirus exposure and HLA in healthy donors. This table comes from immunoSEQ multiplex PCR, and its TCRdb copy is limited to in-frame clones, with some not included. The data contain about 350,000 clones, around 90% of them singletons. Sequenced material: PBMCs. Receptor source: a woman in her twenties or thirties in good health and CMV-seropositive.

The genes are TRBV28 and TRBJ2-1; 15 bases are a match to TRBD2. CDR1 and CDR2 (germline): MDHEN, SYDVKM. This CDR3 spans 15 amino acids. Unmatched junction bases numbered 0, after V lost 3 bases and J lost 6 bases. DNA of the CDR3: TGTGCCAGCAGTTTGGGACTAGCGGGAGGCAATGAGCAGTTCTTC. It specifies CASSLGLAGGNEQFF.

The chain is built from TRBV28 and TRBJ2-7, with D possibly called TRBD1 or TRBD2 (6 bases each). The germline CDR1 and CDR2 sequences are MDHEN and SYDVKM. Trimming removed 11 bases from V and 4 bases from J, with 24 bases in between. This CDR3 is built from 15 residues. The CDR3 bases are TGTGCCGTAACCGGGGGCCCCTTCGGTCTGTACGAGCAGTACTTC. It translates to CAVTGGPFGLYEQYF.

This clone was seen a few times. The chain is built from TRBV9 and TRBJ1-2; 7 bases agree with TRBD1. This CDR3 is 16 amino acids long. Per the germline V gene, CDR1 is SGDLS and CDR2 is YYNGEE. V lost 0 bases to trimming and J lost 3 bases; unmatched junction nucleotides: 8. This CDR3 is CASSVEEGAHDYGYTF. CDR3 nucleotides: TGTGCCAGCAGCGTAGAAGAGGGGGCGCATGACTATGGCTACACCTTC.

J is TRBJ2-5 and V is TRBV5-5; TRBD2 matches 7 bases. The germline V gene has CDR1 SGHKS and CDR2 YYEKEE (reference sequence). J was trimmed by 3 bases and V by 4 bases; bases with no gene match: 6. This CDR3 region has 14 residues. The CDR3 protein is CASSVGTNEETQYF. Here the CDR3 DNA reads TGTGCCAGCAGCGTCGGGACTAATGAAGAGACCCAGTACTTC.

This chain connects TRBV27 to TRBJ2-7, with D possibly TRBD2 on 5 matching bases. CDR3 length: 13 residues. V lost 3 bases to trimming and J lost 2 bases, with 8 bases between them. Germline CDR1 reads MNHEY; CDR2 reads SMNVEV (reference sequence). This chain's CDR3 is CASSFRGPYEQYF. The CDR3 nucleotides are TGTGCCAGCAGTTTTCGGGGTCCCTACGAGCAGTACTTC.

The CDR3 loop is CASSPLGRANTGELFF. CDR3 nucleotides: TGTGCCAGCTCACCACTGGGACGGGCGAACACCGGGGAGCTGTTTTTT. This chain links TRBV18 with TRBJ2-2, with D perhaps matching TRBD1 or TRBD2 (5 bases each). Germline V gene lookup returns CDR1 KGHSH and CDR2 LQKENI. V lost 1 base, J lost 0 bases, and 9 bases lay in between. The CDR3 loop spans 16 amino acids.

The rearrangement uses TRBV6-5 and TRBJ1-3; unclear D gene. This CDR3 is built from 14 residues. Per the germline V gene, CDR1 is MNHEY and CDR2 is SVGAGI. Trimming shortened V by 5 bases and J by 6 bases, and 14 bases separated the two germline ends. The CDR3 spells CASSSTGSLNTIYF. CDR3 sequence (DNA): TGTGCCAGCAGTAGTACGGGAAGCTTAAACACCATATATTTT.

The chain has TRBV11-1 and TRBJ2-7, with D possibly TRBD1 on 5 matching bases. This CDR3 comprises 17 residues. Trimming removed 1 base from V and 2 bases from J, with 18 bases in between. The germline gives CDR1 SGHAT, CDR2 FQDESV (reference sequence). CDR3 coding DNA: TGTGCCAGCAGCTTAGAGGTAGGGGTTTCACGCCCCTACGAGCAGTACTTC. It specifies CASSLEVGVSRPYEQYF.

This chain links TRBV5-1 with TRBJ2-1, with D unclear. V lost 4 bases, J lost 4 bases, and 12 bases lay in between. Germline loops: CDR1 SGHRS, CDR2 YFSETQ. CDR3 length: 14 residues. CDR3 nucleotide sequence: TGCGCCAGCAGCATGGACGACCGATACAATGAGCAGTTCTTC. This translates into CASSMDDRYNEQFF.

This clone appeared a few times. The chain uses TRBV7-9 and TRBJ1-5; D unresolved. Deletions cut 0 bases from V and 0 bases from J, with 6 bases between. The CDR3 is 15 residues long. Germline-derived CDR1 and CDR2 are SEHNR and FQNEAQ (reference sequence). The CDR3 sequence: CASSLALGSNQPQHF. The CDR3 DNA reads TGTGCCAGCAGCTTAGCGCTGGGTAGCAATCAGCCCCAGCATTTT.

The rearrangement uses TRBV28 and TRBJ1-2; tentative D call: TRBD1 (5 bases). Trimming left V 7 bases short and J 4 bases short, with 10 bases between. Looked up from germline, CDR1 is MDHEN and CDR2 is SYDVKM. The length of the CDR3 is 12 residues. DNA of the CDR3: TGTGCCAGCACGGGGGTGGCCTATGGCTACACCTTC. Translating it yields CASTGVAYGYTF.

The gene calls are TRBV15 and TRBJ2-3; D perhaps matches TRBD2 (6 bases). This CDR3 is built from 16 residues. Germline loops: CDR1 LNHNV, CDR2 YYDKDF (reference sequence). The ends were cut back, 7 bases at V and 3 bases at J, with 20 bases in the middle. CDR3 sequence: CATILPPTSKTDTQYF. CDR3 in DNA: TGTGCCACCATTCTCCCCCCGACTAGTAAGACAGATACGCAGTATTTT.

The gene calls are TRBV28 and TRBJ1-6; possible D gene TRBD1, 5 bases. The CDR3 length is 14 residues. V shed 4 bases and J shed 8 bases, with 12 bases lying between them. Germline CDR1 MDHEN, CDR2 SYDVKM. Here the CDR3 reads CASSSGRDYSPLHF. The DNA for the CDR3 is TGTGCCAGCAGTTCGGGCAGGGACTATTCACCCCTCCACTTT.

V and J are TRBV5-1 and TRBJ2-3; 7 bases match TRBD2. V was pared by 0 bases and J by 9 bases, with 7 bases of the junction left unmatched. The CDR3 contains 14 residues. Germline V lookup: CDR1 SGHRS, CDR2 YFSETQ. CDR3 protein: CASSLDLASGTQYF. CDR3 nucleotide sequence: TGCGCCAGCAGCTTGGATTTGGCTAGCGGAACGCAGTATTTT.

This chain joins TRBV30 and TRBJ2-1; TRBD2 matches 10 bases. V was clipped by 7 bases and J by 4 bases; unmatched bases: 1. The CDR3 length is 12 residues. Germline V gene data show CDR1 as GTSNPN and CDR2 as SVGIG (reference sequence). DNA of the CDR3: TGTGCCTTGACTAGCGGGTACAATGAGCAGTTCTTC. Translated, it gives CALTSGYNEQFF. Full variable domain (missing parts from reference TRBV30 and TRBJ2-1): SQTIHQWPATLVQPVGSPLSLECTVEGTSNPNLYWYRQAAGRGLQLLFYSVGIGQISSEVPQNLSASRPQDRQFILSSKKLLLSDSGFYLCALTSGYNEQFFGPGTRLTVL.

The rearrangement links TRBV13 to TRBJ2-7, with a weak D call TRBD2 (6 bases). Germline values: CDR1 PRHDT, CDR2 FYEKMQ (reference sequence). The CDR3 is made up of 14 amino acids. Trimming left V 5 bases short and J 6 bases short, with 17 bases between. DNA of the CDR3: TGTGCCAGCAGCCACTTTCTGGAGGGTCGCGAGCAGTACTTC. Its protein product is CASSHFLEGREQYF.

The chain combines TRBV27 with TRBJ2-7; 7 bases are shared with TRBD1. The V gene's germline CDR1 is MNHEY and CDR2 SMNVEV (reference sequence). The CDR3 loop spans 15 amino acids. Losses at the gene ends were 6 bases for V and 3 bases for J; bases not matched to a gene: 11. In DNA form, the CDR3 reads TGTGCCAGCAGCACATCCGGGACAGCGAACTACGAGCAGTACTTC. It codes for CASSTSGTANYEQYF.

V gene TRBV7-9 combines with J gene TRBJ2-5; D remains unclear. The germline V gene encodes CDR1 SEHNR and CDR2 FQNEAQ (reference sequence). V lost 5 bases, J lost 3 bases, and 22 bases lay in between. CDR3 length equals 17 residues. CDR3 region: CASSQTNHRVPEETQYF. CDR3 bases: TGTGCCAGCAGCCAAACAAATCACCGGGTGCCAGAAGAGACCCAGTACTTC.

This clone was seen only a few times. The chain recombines TRBV20-1 with TRBJ2-7; D is unclear. The CDR3 contains 11 residues. CDR1 is DFQATT and CDR2 is SNEGSKA in the germline V gene (reference sequence). V lost 5 bases and J 1 base, leaving 6 bases between the germline ends. The CDR3 DNA is TGCAGTGCTGACCTATCCTACGAGCAGTACTTC. It is translated as CSADLSYEQYF.

J is TRBJ2-3 and V is TRBV2, with D possibly being TRBD1 (6 bases). V lost 4 bases to trimming and J lost 1 base, with 12 bases between them. The CDR3 has 15 amino acids. The germline gives CDR1 SNHLY, CDR2 FYNNEI. The CDR3 region is CASSGAQGRTDTQYF. DNA for the CDR3: TGTGCCAGCAGTGGAGCACAGGGACGCACAGATACGCAGTATTTT.

V and J are TRBV7-9 and TRBJ1-2, with D unclear. The CDR3 has 13 residues. Trimming removed 5 bases from V and 0 bases from J, with 7 bases in between. The germline V gene encodes CDR1 SEHNR and CDR2 FQNEAQ (reference sequence). CDR3 sequence reads: CASSDTANYGYTF. The DNA for the CDR3 is TGTGCCAGCAGCGACACCGCTAACTATGGCTACACCTTC.